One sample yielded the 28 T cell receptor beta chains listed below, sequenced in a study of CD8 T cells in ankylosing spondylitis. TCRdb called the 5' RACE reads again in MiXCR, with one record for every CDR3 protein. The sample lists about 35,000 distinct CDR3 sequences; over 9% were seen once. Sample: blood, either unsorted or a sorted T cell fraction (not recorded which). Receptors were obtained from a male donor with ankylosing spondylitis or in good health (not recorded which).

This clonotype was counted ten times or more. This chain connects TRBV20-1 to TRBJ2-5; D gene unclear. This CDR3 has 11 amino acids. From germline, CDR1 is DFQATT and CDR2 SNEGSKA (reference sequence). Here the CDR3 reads CLLQYQETQYF. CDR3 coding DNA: TGCTTACTCCAGTACCAAGAGACCCAGTACTTC.

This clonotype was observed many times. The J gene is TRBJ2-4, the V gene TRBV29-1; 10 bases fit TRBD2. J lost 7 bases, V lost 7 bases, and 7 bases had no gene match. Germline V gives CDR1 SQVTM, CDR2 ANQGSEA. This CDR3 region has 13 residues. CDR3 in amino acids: CSAELAGTNIQYF. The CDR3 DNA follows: TGCAGCGCCGAACTAGCGGGAACGAACATTCAGTACTTC.

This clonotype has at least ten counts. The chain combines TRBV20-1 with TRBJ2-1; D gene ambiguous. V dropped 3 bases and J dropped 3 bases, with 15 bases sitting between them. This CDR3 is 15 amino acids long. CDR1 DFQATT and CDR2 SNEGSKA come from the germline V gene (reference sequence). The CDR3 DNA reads TGCAGTGCTAGGATAGGAACTCGTCTCTACAATGAGCAGTTCTTC. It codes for CSARIGTRLYNEQFF.

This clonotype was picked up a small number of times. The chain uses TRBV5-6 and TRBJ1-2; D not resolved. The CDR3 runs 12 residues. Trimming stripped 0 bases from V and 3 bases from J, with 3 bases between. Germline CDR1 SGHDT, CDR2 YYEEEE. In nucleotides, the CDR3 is TGTGCCAGCAGCTTGGAACACTATGGCTACACCTTC. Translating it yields CASSLEHYGYTF. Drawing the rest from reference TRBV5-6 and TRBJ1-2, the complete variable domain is DAGVTQSPTHLIKTRGQQVTLRCSPKSGHDTVSWYQQALGQGPQFIFQYYEEEERQRGNFPDRFSGHQFPNYSSELNVNALLLGDSALYLCASSLEHYGYTFGSGTRLTVV.

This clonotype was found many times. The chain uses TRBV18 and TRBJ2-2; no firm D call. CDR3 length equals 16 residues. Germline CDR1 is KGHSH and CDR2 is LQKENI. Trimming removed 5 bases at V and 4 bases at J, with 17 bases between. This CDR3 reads CASSFQTRSVTGELFF. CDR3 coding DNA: TGTGCCAGCTCATTTCAGACCCGATCAGTCACCGGGGAGCTGTTTTTT. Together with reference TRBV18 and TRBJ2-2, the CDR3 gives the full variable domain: NAGVMQNPRHLVRRRGQEARLRCSPMKGHSHVYWYRQLPEEGLKFMVYLQKENIIDESGMPKERFSAEFPKEGPSILRIQQVVRGDSAAYFCASSFQTRSVTGELFFGEGSRLTVL.

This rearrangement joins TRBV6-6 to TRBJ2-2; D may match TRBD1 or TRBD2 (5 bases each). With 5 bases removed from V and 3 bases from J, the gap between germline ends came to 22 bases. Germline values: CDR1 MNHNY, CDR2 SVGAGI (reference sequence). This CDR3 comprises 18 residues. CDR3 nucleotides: TGTGCCAGCAGTCCCGGGGCCTCTACAAGGAAGGACACCGGGGAGCTGTTTTTT. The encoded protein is CASSPGASTRKDTGELFF.

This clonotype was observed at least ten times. This CDR3 is CSVELDSYGYTF. In DNA form, the CDR3 reads TGCAGCGTTGAACTGGACTCCTATGGCTACACCTTC. The V gene is TRBV29-1, the J gene TRBJ1-2, with no clear D. The germline V gene has CDR1 SQVTM and CDR2 ANQGSEA. V was cut by 2 bases and J by 4 bases, with 8 bases left in between. The CDR3 covers 12 residues.

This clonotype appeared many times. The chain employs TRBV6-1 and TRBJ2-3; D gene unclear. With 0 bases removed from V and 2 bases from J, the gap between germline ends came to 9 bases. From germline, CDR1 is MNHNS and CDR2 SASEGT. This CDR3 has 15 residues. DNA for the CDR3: TGTGCCAGCAGTGAAGCGCTTGGGCCCACAGATACGCAGTATTTT. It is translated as CASSEALGPTDTQYF.

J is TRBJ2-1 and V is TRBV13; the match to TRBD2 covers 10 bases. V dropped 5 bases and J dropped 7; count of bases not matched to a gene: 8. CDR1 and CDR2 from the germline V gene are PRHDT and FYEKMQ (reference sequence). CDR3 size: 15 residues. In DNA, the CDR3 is TGTGCCAGCAGCCTACCGCTAGCGGGAGAAAATGAGCAGTTCTTC. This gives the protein CASSLPLAGENEQFF.

The CDR3 region is CASSPRRVCEQYF. The DNA for the CDR3 is TGTGCCAGCAGCCCCCGCAGGGTGTGCGAGCAGTACTTC. This chain uses TRBV7-2 with TRBJ2-7; D may be TRBD1 (5 bases). The CDR3 runs to 13 residues. Trimming shortened V by 5 bases and J by 6 bases, and 14 bases separated the two germline ends. Germline V gene lookup returns CDR1 SGHTA and CDR2 FQGNSA.

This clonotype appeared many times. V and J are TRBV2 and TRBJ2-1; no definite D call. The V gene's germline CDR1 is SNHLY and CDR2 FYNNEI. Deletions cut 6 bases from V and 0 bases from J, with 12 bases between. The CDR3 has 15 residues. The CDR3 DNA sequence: TGTGCCAGCAGCCTGCAGGAATCCTCCTACAATGAGCAGTTCTTC. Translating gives CASSLQESSYNEQFF.

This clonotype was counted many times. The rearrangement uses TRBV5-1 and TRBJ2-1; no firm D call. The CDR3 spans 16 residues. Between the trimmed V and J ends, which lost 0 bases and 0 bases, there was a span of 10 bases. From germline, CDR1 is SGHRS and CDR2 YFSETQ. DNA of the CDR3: TGCGCCAGCAGCTTGGACAGCCTAAGCTCCTACAATGAGCAGTTCTTC. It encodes CASSLDSLSSYNEQFF.

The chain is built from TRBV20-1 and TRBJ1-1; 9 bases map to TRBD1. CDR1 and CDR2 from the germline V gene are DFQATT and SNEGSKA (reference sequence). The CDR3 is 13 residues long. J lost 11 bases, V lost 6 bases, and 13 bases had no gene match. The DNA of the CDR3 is TGCAGTGCGTCTCGGGACAGGGCAGGGCCCGCTTTCTTT. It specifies CSASRDRAGPAFF.

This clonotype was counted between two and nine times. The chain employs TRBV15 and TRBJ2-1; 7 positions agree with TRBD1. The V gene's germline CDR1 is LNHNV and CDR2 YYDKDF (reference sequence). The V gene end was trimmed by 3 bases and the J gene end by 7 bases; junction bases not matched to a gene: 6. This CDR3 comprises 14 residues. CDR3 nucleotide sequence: TGTGCCACCAGCAGGGATTTACAGGGGAATGAGCAGTTCTTC. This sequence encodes CATSRDLQGNEQFF. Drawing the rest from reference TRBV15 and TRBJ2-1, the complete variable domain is DAMVIQNPRYQVTQFGKPVTLSCSQTLNHNVMYWYQQKSSQAPKLLFHYYDKDFNNEADTPDNFQSRRPNTSFCFLDIRSPGLGDTAMYLCATSRDLQGNEQFFGPGTRLTVL.

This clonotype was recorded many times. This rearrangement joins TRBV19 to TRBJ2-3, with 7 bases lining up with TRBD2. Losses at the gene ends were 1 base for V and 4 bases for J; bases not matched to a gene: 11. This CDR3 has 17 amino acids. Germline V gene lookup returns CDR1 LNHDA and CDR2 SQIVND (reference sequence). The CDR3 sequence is CASSIVASRGSADTQYF. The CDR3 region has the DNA TGTGCCAGTAGTATAGTTGCGAGTCGCGGGAGCGCAGATACGCAGTATTTT.

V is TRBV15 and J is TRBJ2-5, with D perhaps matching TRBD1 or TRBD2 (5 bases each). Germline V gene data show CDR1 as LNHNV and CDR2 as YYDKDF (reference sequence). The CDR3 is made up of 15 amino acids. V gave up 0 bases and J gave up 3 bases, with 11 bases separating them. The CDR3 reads CATSREGDPKETQYF. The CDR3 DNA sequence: TGTGCCACCAGCAGAGAGGGGGATCCTAAAGAGACCCAGTACTTC.

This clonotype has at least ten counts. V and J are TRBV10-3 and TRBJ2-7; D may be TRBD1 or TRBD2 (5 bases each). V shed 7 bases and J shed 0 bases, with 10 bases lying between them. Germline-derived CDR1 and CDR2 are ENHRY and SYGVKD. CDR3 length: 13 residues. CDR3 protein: CAIKEGSSYEQYF. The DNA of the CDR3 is TGTGCCATCAAAGAGGGGAGCTCCTACGAGCAGTACTTC.

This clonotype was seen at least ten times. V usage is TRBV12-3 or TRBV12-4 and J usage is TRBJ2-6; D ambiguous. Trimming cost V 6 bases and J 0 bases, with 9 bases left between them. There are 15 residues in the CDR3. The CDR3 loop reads CASRGLSSGANVLTF. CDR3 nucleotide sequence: TGTGCCAGCAGAGGTCTTAGCTCTGGGGCCAACGTCCTGACTTTC.

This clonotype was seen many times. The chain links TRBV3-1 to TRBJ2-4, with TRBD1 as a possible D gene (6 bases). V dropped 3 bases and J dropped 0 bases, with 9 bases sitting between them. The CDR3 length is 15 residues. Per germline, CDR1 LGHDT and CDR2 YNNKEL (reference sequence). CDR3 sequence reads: CASSHTGIAKNIQYF. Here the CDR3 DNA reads TGTGCCAGCAGCCACACAGGGATAGCCAAAAACATTCAGTACTTC.

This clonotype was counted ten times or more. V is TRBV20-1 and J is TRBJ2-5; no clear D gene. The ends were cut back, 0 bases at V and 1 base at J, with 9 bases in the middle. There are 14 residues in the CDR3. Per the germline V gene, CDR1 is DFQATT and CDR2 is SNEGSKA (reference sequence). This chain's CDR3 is CSARDIWGQETQYF. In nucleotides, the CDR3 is TGCAGTGCTAGAGATATCTGGGGCCAAGAGACCCAGTACTTC.

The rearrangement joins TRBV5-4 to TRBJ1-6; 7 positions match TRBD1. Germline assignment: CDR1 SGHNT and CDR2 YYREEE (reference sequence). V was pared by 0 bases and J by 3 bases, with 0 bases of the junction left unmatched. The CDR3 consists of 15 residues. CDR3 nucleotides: TGTGCCAGCAGCTTGGGACAGGGCTATAATTCACCCCTCCACTTT. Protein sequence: CASSLGQGYNSPLHF.

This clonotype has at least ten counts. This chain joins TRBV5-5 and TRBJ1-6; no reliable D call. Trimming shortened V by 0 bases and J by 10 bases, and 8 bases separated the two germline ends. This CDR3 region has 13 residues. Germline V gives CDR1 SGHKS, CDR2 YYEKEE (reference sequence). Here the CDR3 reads CASSLGESSPLHF. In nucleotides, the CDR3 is TGTGCCAGCAGCTTGGGGGAGAGCTCACCCCTCCACTTT.

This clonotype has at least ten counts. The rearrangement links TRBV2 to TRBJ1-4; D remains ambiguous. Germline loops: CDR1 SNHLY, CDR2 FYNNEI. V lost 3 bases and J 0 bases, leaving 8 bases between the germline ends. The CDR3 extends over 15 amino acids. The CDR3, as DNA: TGTGCCAGCAGTGAGACCCGTACAACTAATGAAAAACTGTTTTTT. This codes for CASSETRTTNEKLFF.

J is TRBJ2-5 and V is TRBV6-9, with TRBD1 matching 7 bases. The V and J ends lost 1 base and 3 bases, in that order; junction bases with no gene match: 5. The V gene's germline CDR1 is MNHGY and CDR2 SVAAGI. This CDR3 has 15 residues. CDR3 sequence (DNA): TGTGCCAGCAGTTATTTAGGGACAGCTAAAGAGACCCAGTACTTC. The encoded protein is CASSYLGTAKETQYF.

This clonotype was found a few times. CDR3 protein: CASSLWSTSGSPDTQYF. In nucleotides, the CDR3 is TGTGCCAGCAGTTTATGGAGTACTAGCGGGAGCCCAGATACGCAGTATTTT. The chain joins TRBV27 to TRBJ2-3; 11 nucleotides match TRBD2. The CDR3 runs to 17 residues. V was clipped by 1 base and J by 4 bases; unmatched bases: 7. CDR1 and CDR2 from the germline V gene are MNHEY and SMNVEV (reference sequence).

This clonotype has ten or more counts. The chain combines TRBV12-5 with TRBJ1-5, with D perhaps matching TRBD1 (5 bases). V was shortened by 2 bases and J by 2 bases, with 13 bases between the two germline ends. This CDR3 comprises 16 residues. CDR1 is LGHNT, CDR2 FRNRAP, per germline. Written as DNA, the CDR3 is TGTGCTAGTGGTTTGCCGAAGGGGTCGGGCAATCAGCCCCAGCATTTT. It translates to CASGLPKGSGNQPQHF.

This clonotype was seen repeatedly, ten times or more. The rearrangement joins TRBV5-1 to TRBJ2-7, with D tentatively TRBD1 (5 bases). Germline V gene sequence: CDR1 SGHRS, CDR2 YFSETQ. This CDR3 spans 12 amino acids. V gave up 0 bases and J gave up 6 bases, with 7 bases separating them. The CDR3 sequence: CASSLEGREQYF. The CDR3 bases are TGCGCCAGCAGCTTGGAGGGGCGCGAGCAGTACTTC.

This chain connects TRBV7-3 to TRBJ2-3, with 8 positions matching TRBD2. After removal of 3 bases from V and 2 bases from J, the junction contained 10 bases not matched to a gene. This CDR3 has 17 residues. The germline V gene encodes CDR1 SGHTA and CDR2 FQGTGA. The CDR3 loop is CASSLAEGGRFTDTQYF. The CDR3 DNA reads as TGTGCCAGCAGCTTGGCCGAGGGCGGGAGGTTCACAGATACGCAGTATTTT.